The 10 T cell receptor beta chains in this list originate from one sample, sequenced in a study of cytomegalovirus exposure and HLA in healthy donors (dated by TCRdb to the late 2010s). The library was built by means of the immunoSEQ multiplex PCR assay. For the multiplex PCR, a mixture combining 60 forward primers for TCR Vbeta segments and 13 reverse primers for TCR Jbeta segments was used. TCRdb's version of the immuneACCESS table is confined to in-frame rearrangements and falls short of the full clone set. An unresolved V gene accounts for under half of the shortfall where checked; the remainder is of unknown origin. The sample profile shows tens of thousands of clones; more than 60% of them were found once. The ten largest clones add up to approximately 3% of the sample. Source material: PBMCs. Source of these receptors: a man between 50 and 59 years old in good health and CMV-seropositive.

V usage is TRBV7-7 and J usage is TRBJ2-5; possible D gene TRBD1, 5 bases. V dropped 6 bases and J dropped 2 bases, with 10 bases sitting between them. CDR3 length: 13 amino acids. CDR1 SSHAT and CDR2 FNYEAQ come from the germline V gene (reference sequence). The CDR3 sequence: CASRDKSQETQYF. CDR3 nucleotide sequence: TGTGCCAGCAGGGACAAATCTCAAGAGACCCAGTACTTC.

The chain uses TRBV27 and TRBJ2-6; D perhaps matches TRBD1 (5 bases). With 5 bases removed from V and 0 bases from J, the gap between germline ends came to 14 bases. CDR1 is MNHEY and CDR2 is SMNVEV in the germline V gene (reference sequence). The CDR3 has 17 amino acids. CDR3 sequence: CASSSPGHTSGANVLTF. CDR3 sequence (DNA): TGTGCCAGCAGTAGCCCCGGACATACCTCTGGGGCCAACGTCCTGACTTTC.

This clone was counted once. The J gene is TRBJ1-5, the V gene TRBV7-3; unclear D gene. The CDR3 is 13 amino acids. With 0 bases removed from V and 5 bases from J, the gap between germline ends came to 5 bases. Germline V gives CDR1 SGHTA, CDR2 FQGTGA. The CDR3 loop reads CASSLTRDQPQHF. The CDR3, as DNA: TGTGCCAGCAGCTTAACGAGGGATCAGCCCCAGCATTTT.

The chain links TRBV5-1 to TRBJ2-6; D is perhaps TRBD2 (5 bases). CDR1 is SGHRS, CDR2 YFSETQ, per germline. V was trimmed by 1 base and J by 0 bases, leaving 23 bases between them. This CDR3 comprises 21 residues. The CDR3 DNA sequence: TGCGCCAGCAGCTTGTCTTCTGCGGTCGGGAAGCTTTACTCTGGGGCCAACGTCCTGACTTTC. Its protein is CASSLSSAVGKLYSGANVLTF.

The J gene is TRBJ2-2, the V gene TRBV7-2, with TRBD2 matching 13 bases. J gave up 3 bases and V 3 bases, and 1 base lay outside the gene matches. The germline gives CDR1 SGHTA, CDR2 FQGNSA. The CDR3 covers 16 residues. CDR3 DNA: TGTGCCAGCAGCTTCGGGACTAGCGGGGACACCGGGGAGCTGTTTTTT. Translated, it gives CASSFGTSGDTGELFF.

V is TRBV5-1 and J is TRBJ2-3, with a possible D match to TRBD2 (5 bases). With 3 bases removed from V and 1 base from J, the gap between germline ends came to 12 bases. The CDR3 is 15 residues long. Germline lookup yields CDR1 SGHRS and CDR2 YFSETQ. This CDR3 reads CASSSTNLGTDTQYF. In DNA form, the CDR3 reads TGCGCCAGCAGCTCGACTAATTTGGGCACAGATACGCAGTATTTT.

This chain's CDR3 is CASSKDLGRGRTSDEKLFF. DNA of the CDR3: TGTGCCAGTAGTAAGGACCTGGGCAGGGGCCGCACGTCCGATGAAAAACTGTTTTTT. The V gene is TRBV19, the J gene TRBJ1-4; maybe TRBD1 (6 bases). The CDR3 consists of 19 residues. V shed 4 bases and J shed 6 bases, with 27 bases lying between them. Germline loops: CDR1 LNHDA, CDR2 SQIVND (reference sequence).

The sample holds one count of this clone. This chain connects TRBV27 to TRBJ2-3; D is ambiguous. The length of the CDR3 is 12 residues. Germline V gives CDR1 MNHEY, CDR2 SMNVEV (reference sequence). With 8 bases removed from V and 6 bases from J, the gap between germline ends came to 12 bases. The CDR3: CASAARLDTQYF. The CDR3 DNA is TGTGCCAGCGCGGCTAGATTGGATACGCAGTATTTT.

This chain links TRBV7-2 with TRBJ2-3; 8 bases match TRBD2. Trimming at V came to 0 bases and at J to 8 bases, leaving 10 bases not matched to a gene. Germline V gene sequence: CDR1 SGHTA, CDR2 FQGNSA. The CDR3 extends over 16 amino acids. The CDR3: CASSLATSEGGGTQYF. The CDR3 nucleotides read TGTGCCAGCAGCTTAGCGACTAGCGAAGGCGGAGGTACGCAGTATTTT.

The table lists this clone with a count of one. The chain employs TRBV19 and TRBJ1-3; D call uncertain. The CDR3 has 13 amino acids. V was clipped by 3 bases and J by 4 bases, with 7 bases between them. Germline-derived CDR1 and CDR2 are LNHDA and SQIVND (reference sequence). In nucleotides, the CDR3 is TGTGCCAGTAGTATCATGTCCGGAAACACCATATATTTT. Amino acids: CASSIMSGNTIYF.